This T cell receptor (beta chain) was recovered during a study of Ad26.COV2.S vaccination and SARS-CoV-2 variants. Overall study context: Intramuscular Ad26.COV2.S at 5x10^10 or 1x10^11 viral particles.

Treatment given: some 20 received Ad26.COV2.S at low or high dose, single or two shots; about 5 received placebo; per-sample allocation not given. Sampling was performed 63 days after the first vaccine or placebo injection. CDR3 length: 13 amino acids. Between the trimmed V and J ends, which lost 3 bases and 4 bases, there was a span of 11 bases. Germline V gene sequence: CDR1 SGHNT, CDR2 YYREEE (reference sequence). A word on this clone: Antigen specificity is unknown.

Method: immunoSEQ multiplex PCR; TCRdb's copy keeps in-frame clones and lacks some. The sample includes some 350,000 clones, roughly nine tenths of them seen just once. Study-wide results and limits: An underestimation of total T cell responses may have resulted from the TCR breadth and depth analyses. Breadth of non-spike TCRs did not differ between vaccinees and placebo recipients.

The chain employs TRBV5-4 and TRBJ2-7; TRBD2 is a possible D gene (6 bases). The TCR comes from a person aged 18-60 years who received the Ad26.COV2.S COVID-19 vaccine or a placebo. This sample comprised peripheral blood, obtained in a trial of Ad26.COV2.S vaccine versus placebo. CDR3 residues: CASSSGGRYEQYV. In DNA, the CDR3 is TGTGCCAGCAGCTCCGGGGGACGGTACGAGCAGTACGTC.